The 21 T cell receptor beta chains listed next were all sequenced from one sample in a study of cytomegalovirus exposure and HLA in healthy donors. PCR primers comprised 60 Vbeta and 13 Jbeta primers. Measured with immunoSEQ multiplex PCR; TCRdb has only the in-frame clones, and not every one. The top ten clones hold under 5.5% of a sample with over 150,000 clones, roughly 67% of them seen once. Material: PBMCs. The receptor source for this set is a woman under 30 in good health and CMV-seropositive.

The CDR3 is CASSQGDRSTDTQYF. The CDR3 nucleotides are TGCGCCAGCAGCCAAGGTGACAGGAGCACAGATACGCAGTATTTT. The chain has TRBV4-1 and TRBJ2-3; the D gene is possibly TRBD1 (6 bases). This CDR3 region has 15 residues. Germline loops: CDR1 MGHRA, CDR2 YSYEKL. V was pared by 1 base and J by 0 bases, with 8 bases between.

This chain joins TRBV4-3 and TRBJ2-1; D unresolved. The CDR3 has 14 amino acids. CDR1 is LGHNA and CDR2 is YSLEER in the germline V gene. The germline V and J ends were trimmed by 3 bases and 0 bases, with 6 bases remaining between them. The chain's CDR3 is CASSHDTSYNEQFF. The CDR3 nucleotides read TGCGCCAGCAGCCATGACACCTCCTACAATGAGCAGTTCTTC.

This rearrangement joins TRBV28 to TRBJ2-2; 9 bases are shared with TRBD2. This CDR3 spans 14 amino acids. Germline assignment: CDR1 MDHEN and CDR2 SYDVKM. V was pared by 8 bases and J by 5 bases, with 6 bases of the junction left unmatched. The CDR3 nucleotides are TGTGCCAGCCAAGCGGGGGGTAATACCGGGGAGCTGTTTTTT. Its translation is CASQAGGNTGELFF.

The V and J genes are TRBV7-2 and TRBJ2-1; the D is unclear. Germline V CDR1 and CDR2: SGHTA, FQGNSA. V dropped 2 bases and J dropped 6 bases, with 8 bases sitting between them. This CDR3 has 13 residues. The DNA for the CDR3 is TGTGCCAGCAGCTTACGAGCGCTCAATGAGCAGTTCTTC. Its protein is CASSLRALNEQFF.

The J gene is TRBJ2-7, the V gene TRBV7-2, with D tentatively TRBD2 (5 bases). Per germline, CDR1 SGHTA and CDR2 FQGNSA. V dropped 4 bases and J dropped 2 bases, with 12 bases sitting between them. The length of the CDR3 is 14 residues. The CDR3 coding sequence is TGTGCCAGCAGCTCCGCGGGCCGCACCTACGAGCAGTACTTC. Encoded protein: CASSSAGRTYEQYF.

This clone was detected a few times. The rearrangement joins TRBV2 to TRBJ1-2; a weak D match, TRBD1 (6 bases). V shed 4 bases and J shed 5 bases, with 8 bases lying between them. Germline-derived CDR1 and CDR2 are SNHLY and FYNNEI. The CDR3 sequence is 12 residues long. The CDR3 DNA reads TGTGCCAGCAGTGGGACAGCATATGGCTACACCTTC. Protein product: CASSGTAYGYTF.

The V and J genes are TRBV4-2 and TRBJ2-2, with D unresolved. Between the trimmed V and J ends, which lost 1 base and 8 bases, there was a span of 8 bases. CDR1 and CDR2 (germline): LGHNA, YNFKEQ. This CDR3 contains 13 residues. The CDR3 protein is CASSQAEQGELFF. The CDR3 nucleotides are TGTGCCAGCAGCCAAGCGGAGCAAGGGGAGCTGTTTTTT.

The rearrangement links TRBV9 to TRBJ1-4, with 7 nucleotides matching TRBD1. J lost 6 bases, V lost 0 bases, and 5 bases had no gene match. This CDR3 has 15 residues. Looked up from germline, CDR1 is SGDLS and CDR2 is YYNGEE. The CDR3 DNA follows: TGTGCCAGCAGCGTAGCCGACAGGGTCCATGAAAAACTGTTTTTT. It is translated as CASSVADRVHEKLFF.

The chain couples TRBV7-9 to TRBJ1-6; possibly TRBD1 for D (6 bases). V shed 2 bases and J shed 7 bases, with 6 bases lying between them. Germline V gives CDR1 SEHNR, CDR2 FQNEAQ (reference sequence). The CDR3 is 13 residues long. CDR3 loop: CASSLQGNSPLHF. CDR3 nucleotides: TGTGCCAGCAGCTTACAGGGGAATTCACCCCTCCACTTT.

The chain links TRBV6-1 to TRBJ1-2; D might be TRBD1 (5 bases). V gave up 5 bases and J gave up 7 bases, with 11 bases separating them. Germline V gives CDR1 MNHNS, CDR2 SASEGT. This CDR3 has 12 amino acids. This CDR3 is CASSRQGSGYTF. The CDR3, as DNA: TGTGCCAGCAGTCGGCAGGGAAGTGGCTACACCTTC.

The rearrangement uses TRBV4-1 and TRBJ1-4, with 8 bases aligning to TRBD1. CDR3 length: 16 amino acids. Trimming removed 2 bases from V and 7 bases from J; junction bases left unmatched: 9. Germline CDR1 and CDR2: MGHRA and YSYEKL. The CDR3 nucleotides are TGCGCCAGCAGCCAACCGAGACAGGGGTGGAGTGAAAAACTGTTTTTT. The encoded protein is CASSQPRQGWSEKLFF.

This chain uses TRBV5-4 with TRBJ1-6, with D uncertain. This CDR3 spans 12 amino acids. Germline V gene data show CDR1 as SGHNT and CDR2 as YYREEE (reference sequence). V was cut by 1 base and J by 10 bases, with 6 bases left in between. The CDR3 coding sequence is TGTGCCAGCAGCTTGAATCTCTCACCCCTCCACTTT. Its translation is CASSLNLSPLHF.

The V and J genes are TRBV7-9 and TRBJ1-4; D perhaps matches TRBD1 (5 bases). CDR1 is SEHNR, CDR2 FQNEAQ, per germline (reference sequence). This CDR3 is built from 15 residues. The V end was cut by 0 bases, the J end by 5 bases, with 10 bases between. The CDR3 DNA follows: TGTGCCAGCAGCTTAGCCGGGGGAGGGAATGAAAAACTGTTTTTT. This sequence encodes CASSLAGGGNEKLFF.

CDR3 amino acids: CASSQGLSSYEQYF. CDR3 DNA sequence: TGTGCCAGCAGCCAAGGACTGTCCTCCTACGAGCAGTACTTC. The chain links TRBV14 to TRBJ2-7; the D is unclear. Germline CDR1 is SGHDN and CDR2 is FVKESK. Trimming left V 1 base short and J 0 bases short, with 7 bases between. The CDR3 length is 14 residues.

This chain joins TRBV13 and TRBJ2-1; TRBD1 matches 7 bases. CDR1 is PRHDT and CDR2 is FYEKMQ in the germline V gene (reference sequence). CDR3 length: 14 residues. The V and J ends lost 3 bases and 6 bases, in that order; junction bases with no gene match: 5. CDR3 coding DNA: TGTGCCAGCAGCTTCGGGGACAGCCCCAATGAGCAGTTCTTC. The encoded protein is CASSFGDSPNEQFF.

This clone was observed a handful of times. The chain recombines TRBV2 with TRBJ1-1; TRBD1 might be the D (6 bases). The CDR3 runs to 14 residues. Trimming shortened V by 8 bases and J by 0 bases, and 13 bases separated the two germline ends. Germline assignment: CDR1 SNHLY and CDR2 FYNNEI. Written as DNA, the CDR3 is TGTGCCAGCGACAACAGGGATCTGAACACTGAAGCTTTCTTT. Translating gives CASDNRDLNTEAFF. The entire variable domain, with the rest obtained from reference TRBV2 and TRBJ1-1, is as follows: EPEVTQTPSHQVTQMGQEVILRCVPISNHLYFYWYRQILGQKVEFLVSFYNNEISEKSEIFDDQFSVERPDGSNFTLKIRSTKLEDSAMYFCASDNRDLNTEAFFGQGTRLTVV.

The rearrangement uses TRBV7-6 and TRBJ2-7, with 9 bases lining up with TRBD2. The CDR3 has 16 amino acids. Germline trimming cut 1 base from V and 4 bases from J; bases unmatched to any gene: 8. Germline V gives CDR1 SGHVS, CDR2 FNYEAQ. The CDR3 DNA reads TGTGCCAGCAGCTTAGTAGCGCCTAGCGGGGCTTACGAGCAGTACTTC. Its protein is CASSLVAPSGAYEQYF.

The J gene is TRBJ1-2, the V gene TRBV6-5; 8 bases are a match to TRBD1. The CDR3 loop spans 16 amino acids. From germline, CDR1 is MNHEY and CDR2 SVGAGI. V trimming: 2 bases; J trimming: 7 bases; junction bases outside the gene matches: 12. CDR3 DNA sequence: TGTGCCAGCAGTTACGACTTAGGACAGGGAAGAGGTGGCTACACCTTC. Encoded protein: CASSYDLGQGRGGYTF.

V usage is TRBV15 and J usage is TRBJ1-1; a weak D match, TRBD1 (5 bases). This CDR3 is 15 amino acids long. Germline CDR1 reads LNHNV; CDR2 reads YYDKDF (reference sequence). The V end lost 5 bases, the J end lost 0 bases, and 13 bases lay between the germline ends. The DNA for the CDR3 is TGTGCCACCAGCCAGCGGGGCCTCATGAACACTGAAGCTTTCTTT. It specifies CATSQRGLMNTEAFF.

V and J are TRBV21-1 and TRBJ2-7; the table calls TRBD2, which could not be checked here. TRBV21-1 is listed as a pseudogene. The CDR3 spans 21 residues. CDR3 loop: CASSKVGGPGLAGGQGCEQYF. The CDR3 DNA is TGTGCCAGCAGCAAAGTTGGCGGACCGGGACTAGCGGGGGGGCAGGGATGCGAGCAGTACTTC.

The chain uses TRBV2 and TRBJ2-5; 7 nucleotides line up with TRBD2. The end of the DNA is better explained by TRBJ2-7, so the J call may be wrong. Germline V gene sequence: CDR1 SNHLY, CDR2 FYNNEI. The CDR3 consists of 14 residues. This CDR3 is CASLLPGLEGEQYF. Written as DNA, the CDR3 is TGTGCCAGTCTCTTACCCGGACTAGAGGGCGAGCAGTACTTC.